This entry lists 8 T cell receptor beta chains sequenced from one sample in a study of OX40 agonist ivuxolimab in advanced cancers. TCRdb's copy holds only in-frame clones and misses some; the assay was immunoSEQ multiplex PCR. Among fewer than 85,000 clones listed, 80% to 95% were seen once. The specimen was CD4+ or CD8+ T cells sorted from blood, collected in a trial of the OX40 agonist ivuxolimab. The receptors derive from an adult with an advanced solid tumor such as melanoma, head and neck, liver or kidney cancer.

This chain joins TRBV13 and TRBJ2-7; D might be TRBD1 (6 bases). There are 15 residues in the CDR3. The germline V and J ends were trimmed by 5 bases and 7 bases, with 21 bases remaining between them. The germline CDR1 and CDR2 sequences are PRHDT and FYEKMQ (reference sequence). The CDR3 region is CASSPMGLQGLEQYF. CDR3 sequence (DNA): TGTGCCAGCAGCCCTATGGGTTTACAGGGCCTGGAGCAGTACTTC. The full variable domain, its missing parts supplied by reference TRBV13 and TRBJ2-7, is AAGVIQSPRHLIKEKRETATLKCYPIPRHDTVYWYQQGPGQDPQFLISFYEKMQSDKGSIPDRFSAQQFSDYHSELNMSSLELGDSALYFCASSPMGLQGLEQYFGPGTRLTVT.

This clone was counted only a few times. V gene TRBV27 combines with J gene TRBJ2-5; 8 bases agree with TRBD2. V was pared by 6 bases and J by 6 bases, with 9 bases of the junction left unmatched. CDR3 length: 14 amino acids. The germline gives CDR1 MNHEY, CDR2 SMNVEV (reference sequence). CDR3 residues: CASRLGGAIKTQYF. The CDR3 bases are TGTGCCAGCAGACTCGGGGGGGCCATAAAGACCCAGTACTTC.

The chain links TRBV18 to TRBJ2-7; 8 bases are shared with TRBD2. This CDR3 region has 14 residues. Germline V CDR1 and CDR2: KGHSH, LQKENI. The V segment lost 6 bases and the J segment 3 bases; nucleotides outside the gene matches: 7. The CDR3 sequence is CASSSAGAIYEQYF. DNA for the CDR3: TGTGCCAGCTCTTCAGCGGGGGCGATCTACGAGCAGTACTTC.

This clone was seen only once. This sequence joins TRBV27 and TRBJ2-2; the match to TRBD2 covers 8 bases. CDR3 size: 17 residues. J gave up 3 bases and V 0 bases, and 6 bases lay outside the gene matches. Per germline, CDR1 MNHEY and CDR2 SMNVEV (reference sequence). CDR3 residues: CASSLSRSLADTGELFF. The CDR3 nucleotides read TGTGCCAGCAGTTTATCGAGGTCACTAGCGGACACCGGGGAGCTGTTTTTT.

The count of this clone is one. CDR3 sequence reads: CASSPVAGGNEQFF. The DNA of the CDR3 is TGTGCCAGCAGCCCCGTAGCGGGTGGGAATGAGCAGTTCTTC. The chain links TRBV2 to TRBJ2-1; 7 nucleotides match TRBD2. Trimming at V came to 6 bases and at J to 7 bases, leaving 9 bases not matched to a gene. The CDR3 sequence is 14 residues long. Germline V gene sequence: CDR1 SNHLY, CDR2 FYNNEI.

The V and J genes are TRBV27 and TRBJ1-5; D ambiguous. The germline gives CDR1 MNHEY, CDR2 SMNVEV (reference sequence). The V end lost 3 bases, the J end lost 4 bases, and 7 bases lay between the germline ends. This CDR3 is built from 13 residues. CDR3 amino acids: CASSFGENQPQHF. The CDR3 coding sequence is TGTGCCAGCAGTTTTGGGGAGAATCAGCCCCAGCATTTT.

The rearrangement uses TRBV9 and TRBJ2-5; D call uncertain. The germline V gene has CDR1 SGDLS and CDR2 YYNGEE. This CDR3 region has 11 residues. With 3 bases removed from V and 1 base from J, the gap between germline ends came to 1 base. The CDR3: CASSAQETQYF. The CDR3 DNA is TGTGCCAGCAGCGCCCAAGAGACCCAGTACTTC.

CDR3 DNA: TGTGCCAGCAGCCCCGACAGTCTATATGGCTACACCTTC. Translating it yields CASSPDSLYGYTF. V usage is TRBV6-1 and J usage is TRBJ1-2; a weak D match, TRBD1 (5 bases). This CDR3 contains 13 residues. The germline gives CDR1 MNHNS, CDR2 SASEGT. V lost 6 bases and J 5 bases, leaving 13 bases between the germline ends.